The 29 T cell receptor beta chains below were found in one sample sequenced in a study of blood T cell repertoires in COVID-19. Data came from immunoSEQ multiplex PCR; TCRdb stores just in-frame clones and leaves some out. The data contain 79,000 or so clones, over 70% of them singletons. The sequenced sample was peripheral blood. The receptors come from a human donor in a cohort sampled during active COVID-19.

This clone was found a few times. The chain recombines TRBV19 with TRBJ2-7; possible D gene TRBD2, 5 bases. Germline CDR1 is LNHDA and CDR2 is SQIVND (reference sequence). This CDR3 is built from 13 residues. The V gene lost 8 bases and the J gene lost 1 base, with 12 bases spanning the gap. CDR3 in amino acids: CASQGRLSYEQYF. Here the CDR3 DNA reads TGTGCCAGTCAAGGGAGACTATCCTACGAGCAGTACTTC.

This chain links TRBV3-1 (or the pseudogene TRBV3-2) with TRBJ2-1; 9 positions match TRBD1. Looked up from germline, CDR1 is LGHDT and CDR2 is YNNKEL (reference sequence). V trimming: 0 bases; J trimming: 15 bases; junction bases outside the gene matches: 9. This CDR3 is 14 amino acids long. CDR3 DNA: TGTGCCAGCAGCCAAGATCTAGGGACAGGGTCCCCGTTCTTC. Translated, it gives CASSQDLGTGSPFF.

The chain is built from TRBV30 and TRBJ1-5, with 8 bases lining up with TRBD1. The CDR3 is 15 amino acids. Germline assignment: CDR1 GTSNPN and CDR2 SVGIG (reference sequence). V lost 2 bases and J lost 5; bases outside the gene matches: 8. Here the CDR3 reads CAWSLDGTGDQPQHF. For the CDR3, the DNA is TGTGCCTGGAGTCTCGATGGGACAGGCGATCAGCCCCAGCATTTT.

This clone is a singleton in its sample. The rearrangement joins TRBV7-2 to TRBJ2-4; a weak D match, TRBD1 (6 bases). Trimming left V 4 bases short and J 0 bases short, with 10 bases between. The CDR3 consists of 15 residues. Germline CDR1 and CDR2: SGHTA and FQGNSA. This CDR3 is CASSWRTEAKNIQYF. In nucleotides, the CDR3 is TGTGCCAGCAGCTGGAGGACAGAAGCCAAAAACATTCAGTACTTC.

CDR3 protein: CASLDRDRGYEQYF. CDR3 DNA sequence: TGTGCCAGCTTAGACCGGGACAGGGGCTACGAGCAGTACTTC. The V gene is TRBV18, the J gene TRBJ2-7; the match to TRBD1 covers 10 bases. V was clipped by 7 bases and J by 3 bases; unmatched bases: 6. This CDR3 has 14 residues. Per germline, CDR1 KGHSH and CDR2 LQKENI.

A single count supports this clone. V and J are TRBV5-8 and TRBJ2-1, with D hard to call. Germline CDR1 is SGHTS and CDR2 is YDEGEE. The CDR3 totals 13 residues. V lost 5 bases and J 10 bases, leaving 16 bases between the germline ends. The CDR3 nucleotides read TGTGCCAGCAGATCCTCTAGGTTGGAGGAGCAGTTCTTC. Its translation: CASRSSRLEEQFF.

The V call is TRBV19, the J call TRBJ2-1; possible D gene TRBD1, 6 bases. Trimming pared 3 bases from V and 5 bases from J, leaving 14 bases between. CDR3 size: 15 residues. Germline assignment: CDR1 LNHDA and CDR2 SQIVND (reference sequence). For the CDR3, the DNA is TGTGCCAGTAGTATCCCTGGGGGCGTCAACAATGAGCAGTTCTTC. Encoded protein: CASSIPGGVNNEQFF. Filled out from reference TRBV19 and TRBJ2-1, the complete variable domain reads DGGITQSPKYLFRKEGQNVTLSCEQNLNHDAMYWYRQDPGQGLRLIYYSQIVNDFQKGDIAEGYSVSREKKESFPLTVTSAQKNPTAFYLCASSIPGGVNNEQFFGPGTRLTVL.

The chain combines TRBV5-1 with TRBJ2-2, with 8 positions matching TRBD2. The CDR3 contains 16 residues. The J segment lost 7 bases and the V segment lost 2 bases, leaving 10 bases of the junction unmatched. Germline CDR1 SGHRS, CDR2 YFSETQ. CDR3 DNA sequence: TGCGCCAGCAGCTTTGACGTCGGGAGGGGGGTCGGGGAGCTGTTTTTT. Protein product: CASSFDVGRGVGELFF.

The V gene is TRBV3-1 (or the pseudogene TRBV3-2), the J gene TRBJ2-7; 9 bases are shared with TRBD2. The CDR3 totals 14 residues. Germline values: CDR1 LGHDT, CDR2 YNNKEL (reference sequence). V gave up 6 bases and J gave up 4 bases; unmatched junction bases: 7. CDR3 in DNA: TGTGCCAGCAGTACCGGCGGGAGGGATTACGAGCAGTACTTC. Translating it yields CASSTGGRDYEQYF.

The sample holds one count of this clone. The V gene is TRBV19, the J gene TRBJ1-5, with TRBD1 identical over 9 bases. Germline V CDR1 and CDR2: LNHDA, SQIVND (reference sequence). The CDR3 contains 13 residues. Losses at the gene ends were 10 bases for V and 3 bases for J; bases not matched to a gene: 4. CDR3 coding DNA: TGTGCCACCACAGGGGGCGTCAATCAGCCCCAGCATTTT. Residues: CATTGGVNQPQHF.

This chain uses TRBV27 with TRBJ1-4, with TRBD1 matching 9 bases. Germline values: CDR1 MNHEY, CDR2 SMNVEV (reference sequence). V was pared by 5 bases and J by 3 bases, with 4 bases of the junction left unmatched. The CDR3 loop spans 15 amino acids. In DNA form, the CDR3 reads TGTGCCAGCAGTCTCGGACAGGGGCCTAATGAAAAACTGTTTTTT. It specifies CASSLGQGPNEKLFF.

This rearrangement joins TRBV5-1 to TRBJ2-2; 13 nucleotides line up with TRBD2. Trimming removed 4 bases from V and 6 bases from J; junction bases left unmatched: 6. This CDR3 has 16 residues. CDR1 and CDR2 (germline): SGHRS, YFSETQ. CDR3 protein: CASSRTSGRGSGELFF. CDR3 in DNA: TGCGCCAGCAGCCGTACTAGCGGGAGGGGCTCCGGGGAGCTGTTTTTT.

The gene calls are TRBV5-4 and TRBJ2-1; 8 nucleotides align to TRBD2. Germline-derived CDR1 and CDR2 are SGHNT and YYREEE (reference sequence). V was clipped by 1 base and J by 9 bases; unmatched bases: 12. There are 16 residues in the CDR3. CDR3 DNA: TGTGCCAGCAGCTTGTTAGCGGGAACACCTGGGAGTGAGCAGTTCTTC. Translation gives CASSLLAGTPGSEQFF.

The chain carries TRBV6-5 and TRBJ2-7; 11 bases align to TRBD2. Germline V gene data show CDR1 as MNHEY and CDR2 as SVGAGI. The CDR3 loop spans 14 amino acids. The V and J ends lost 7 bases and 3 bases, in that order; junction bases with no gene match: 5. Here the CDR3 DNA reads TGTGCCAGCAAGAGCGGGACTAGCGGCTACGAGCAGTACTTC. It is translated as CASKSGTSGYEQYF.

This chain joins TRBV7-3 and TRBJ2-5; D unresolved. The V end was cut by 3 bases, the J end by 5 bases, with 10 bases between. The CDR3 loop spans 13 amino acids. Germline CDR1 is SGHTA and CDR2 is FQGTGA. The CDR3 is CASSFFFGETQYF. CDR3 sequence (DNA): TGTGCCAGCAGCTTTTTTTTCGGGGAGACCCAGTACTTC.

V and J are TRBV28 and TRBJ2-7, with D uncertain. CDR3 length: 16 residues. Per the germline V gene, CDR1 is MDHEN and CDR2 is SYDVKM. With 8 bases removed from V and 4 bases from J, the gap between germline ends came to 24 bases. The CDR3 is CASLSSGALPLYEQYF. CDR3 nucleotide sequence: TGTGCCAGCTTGTCGTCCGGAGCCCTTCCCTTATACGAGCAGTACTTC.

This chain links TRBV6-5 with TRBJ1-5; D is undetermined. V was cut by 7 bases and J by 6 bases, with 10 bases left in between. CDR3 length: 12 amino acids. CDR1 is MNHEY, CDR2 SVGAGI, per germline. The CDR3: CASNINSQPQHF. The CDR3 DNA follows: TGTGCCAGCAACATAAACAGTCAGCCCCAGCATTTT.

This clone came up a few times. The J gene is TRBJ1-4, the V gene TRBV28; D is ambiguous. The V end lost 3 bases, the J end lost 0 bases, and 5 bases lay between the germline ends. Germline-derived CDR1 and CDR2 are MDHEN and SYDVKM. The CDR3 has 14 residues. The CDR3 loop is CASSFQSTNEKLFF. The DNA of the CDR3 is TGTGCCAGCAGTTTTCAGTCAACTAATGAAAAACTGTTTTTT.

The rearrangement uses TRBV14 and TRBJ2-3; 7 nucleotides line up with TRBD1. The V and J ends lost 3 bases and 6 bases, in that order; junction bases with no gene match: 12. Germline loops: CDR1 SGHDN, CDR2 FVKESK. The CDR3 totals 16 residues. CDR3 sequence reads: CASSHAGQALKDTQYF. The CDR3, as DNA: TGTGCCAGCAGCCATGCTGGACAGGCCCTCAAGGATACGCAGTATTTT. Combining the CDR3 with reference TRBV14 and TRBJ2-3 gives the whole variable domain EAGVTQFPSHSVIEKGQTVTLRCDPISGHDNLYWYRRVMGKEIKFLLHFVKESKQDESGMPNNRFLAERTGGTYSTLKVQPAELEDSGVYFCASSHAGQALKDTQYFGPGTRLTVL.

The CDR3, as DNA: TGTGCCAGCAGTGATACCGGGACAGGGGGTTACAATGAGCAGTTCTTC. Amino acids: CASSDTGTGGYNEQFF. This chain uses TRBV25-1 with TRBJ2-1; 11 positions agree with TRBD1. Germline V gene sequence: CDR1 MGHDK, CDR2 SYGVNS. V trimming: 3 bases; J trimming: 4 bases; junction bases outside the gene matches: 5. CDR3 length: 16 amino acids.

V is TRBV6-8 and J is TRBJ1-2; 7 positions agree with TRBD1. Losses at the gene ends were 2 bases for V and 0 bases for J; bases not matched to a gene: 21. The CDR3 is 21 residues long. CDR1 is MNHGY and CDR2 is SAAAGT in the germline V gene. In nucleotides, the CDR3 is TGTGCCAGCAGTTACCGGAATAGGGACACAGGGACAGCTACATCTAACTATGGCTACACCTTC. It is translated as CASSYRNRDTGTATSNYGYTF.

The gene calls are TRBV4-1 and TRBJ2-1; tentative D call: TRBD2 (5 bases). The CDR3 sequence is 15 residues long. V lost 0 bases, J lost 4 bases, and 10 bases lay in between. From germline, CDR1 is MGHRA and CDR2 YSYEKL. The CDR3 DNA is TGCGCCAGCAGCCAAGATGCGGACTCATACAATGAGCAGTTCTTC. It translates to CASSQDADSYNEQFF.

The rearrangement uses TRBV18 and TRBJ2-2; D call uncertain. This CDR3 has 16 residues. Trimming took off 1 base at V and 5 bases at J, with 14 bases between the two ends. Looked up from germline, CDR1 is KGHSH and CDR2 is LQKENI. CDR3 in amino acids: CASSPLPLPRTGELFF. CDR3 coding DNA: TGTGCCAGCTCACCACTACCCCTTCCGAGGACCGGGGAGCTGTTTTTT.

The V gene is TRBV3-1 (or the pseudogene TRBV3-2), the J gene TRBJ2-1; 8 bases are shared with TRBD2. V was clipped by 5 bases and J by 7 bases; unmatched bases: 10. Germline assignment: CDR1 LGHDT and CDR2 YNNKEL (reference sequence). The CDR3 is 15 residues long. The CDR3 spells CASSFTGSGGNEQFF. For the CDR3, the DNA is TGTGCCAGCAGCTTTACCGGGTCGGGGGGGAATGAGCAGTTCTTC.

This chain connects TRBV28 to TRBJ2-1, with TRBD2 matching 10 bases. The ends lost 5 bases at V and 5 bases at J; junction bases unmatched: 9. Germline V gives CDR1 MDHEN, CDR2 SYDVKM. The CDR3 extends over 16 amino acids. CDR3 protein: CASSPRGLAAHNEQFF. CDR3 in DNA: TGTGCCAGCAGTCCCCGCGGACTAGCGGCCCACAATGAGCAGTTCTTC. The complete variable domain, with remaining parts taken from reference TRBV28 and TRBJ2-1, reads DVKVTQSSRYLVKRTGEKVFLECVQDMDHENMFWYRQDPGLGLRLIYFSYDVKMKEKGDIPEGYSVSREKKERFSLILESASTNQTSMYLCASSPRGLAAHNEQFFGPGTRLTVL.

This chain joins TRBV5-6 and TRBJ2-5; TRBD1 matches 10 bases. V trimming: 0 bases; J trimming: 1 base; junction bases outside the gene matches: 3. The CDR3 extends over 16 amino acids. Germline assignment: CDR1 SGHDT and CDR2 YYEEEE. CDR3: CASSLGTGGSQETQYF. CDR3 bases: TGTGCCAGCAGCTTGGGGACAGGGGGGAGCCAAGAGACCCAGTACTTC.

The sample holds many counts of this clone. The V call is TRBV5-6, the J call TRBJ1-3; 11 bases agree with TRBD1. The CDR3 consists of 15 residues. CDR1 and CDR2 (germline): SGHDT, YYEEEE. Unmatched junction bases numbered 7, after V lost 3 bases and J lost 8 bases. CDR3 sequence: CASSSAGTGGYTIYF. CDR3 in DNA: TGTGCCAGCAGCTCGGCCGGGACAGGGGGATACACCATATATTTT. Variable domain in full (rest from reference TRBV5-6 and TRBJ1-3): DAGVTQSPTHLIKTRGQQVTLRCSPKSGHDTVSWYQQALGQGPQFIFQYYEEEERQRGNFPDRFSGHQFPNYSSELNVNALLLGDSALYLCASSSAGTGGYTIYFGEGSWLTVV.

This chain connects TRBV10-2 to TRBJ2-7; D perhaps matches TRBD2 (6 bases). The V gene's germline CDR1 is WSHSY and CDR2 SAAADI. This CDR3 region has 13 residues. V was trimmed by 3 bases and J by 5 bases, leaving 11 bases between them. DNA for the CDR3: TGCGCCAGCAGTGAACTAGCCAGACACGAGCAGTACTTC. Amino acid sequence: CASSELARHEQYF.

This clone was seen a single time. The chain's CDR3 is CASSILAGGPETQYF. The CDR3 DNA sequence: TGTGCCAGTAGTATCCTAGCGGGAGGGCCCGAGACCCAGTACTTC. V gene TRBV19 combines with J gene TRBJ2-5, with TRBD2 matching 12 bases. J lost 5 bases, V lost 3 bases, and 4 bases had no gene match. The CDR3 spans 15 residues. CDR1 LNHDA and CDR2 SQIVND come from the germline V gene (reference sequence).